This entry lists 3 T cell receptor beta chains sequenced from one sample in a study of response to subunit inactivated influenza vaccine. MiXCR, run by TCRdb on the RT-PCR reads, gives a single entry per CDR3 protein. Of roughly 760,000 distinct CDR3 sequences in the sample, approximately 21% were seen once. Sequenced material: PBMCs from blood, taken less than 6 days after vaccination. These receptors came from a middle-aged man who received an inactivated influenza vaccine.

This chain connects TRBV3-1 to TRBJ2-1; 10 bases agree with TRBD2. V gave up 4 bases and J gave up 2 bases; unmatched junction bases: 5. CDR1 is LGHDT, CDR2 YNNKEL, per germline (reference sequence). The CDR3 spans 16 residues. This CDR3 is CASSRWTSGPYNEQFF. Written as DNA, the CDR3 is TGTGCCAGCAGCCGCTGGACTAGCGGTCCCTACAATGAGCAGTTCTTC.

Only a few counts were recorded for this clonotype. As DNA, the CDR3 is TGTGCCAGCAGTAAACCTCAGACAAGCTCTGGCTACACCTTC. Its protein product is CASSKPQTSSGYTF. This sequence joins TRBV6-2 or TRBV6-3 and TRBJ1-2; D gene unclear. From germline, CDR1 is MNHEY and CDR2 SVGEGT. The ends were cut back, 5 bases at V and 7 bases at J, with 17 bases in the middle. This CDR3 region has 14 residues.

The chain employs TRBV18 and TRBJ2-7; 10 nucleotides agree with TRBD2. V shed 3 bases and J 2 bases; nucleotides not matched to a gene: 4. The CDR3 totals 15 residues. In germline, CDR1 is KGHSH, CDR2 LQKENI. CDR3 DNA sequence: TGTGCCAGCTCACCTTCCGGGACTAGCGCCTACGAGCAGTACTTC. It translates to CASSPSGTSAYEQYF. The complete variable domain, with remaining parts taken from reference TRBV18 and TRBJ2-7, reads NAGVMQNPRHLVRRRGQEARLRCSPMKGHSHVYWYRQLPEEGLKFMVYLQKENIIDESGMPKERFSAEFPKEGPSILRIQQVVRGDSAAYFCASSPSGTSAYEQYFGPGTRLTVT.